This T cell receptor (beta chain) was sequenced in a study of blood T cell repertoires in COVID-19. Across the whole study: The United States, Italy and Spain supplied acute and convalescent COVID-19 samples. In each case, the material was cDNA or gDNA derived from T cells, B-cell-depleted T cells, or PBMCs.

Germline assignment: CDR1 MNHNY and CDR2 SVGAGI (reference sequence). The J segment lost 5 bases and the V segment lost 5 bases, leaving 14 bases of the junction unmatched. The CDR3 sequence is 17 residues long. Authors' analysis steps: Amplifying reference gene primers gave estimates of nucleated cell counts. Assay used: immunoSEQ multiplex PCR; TCRdb lists only in-frame clones, some missing. D and trimming were read from the DNA, whereas the V and J calls and clone size are those reported in that table. This sample has about 220,000 clones, with around 84% found just once. The TCR sequence derives from a man under 40 with active or convalescent COVID-19. Sequencing was performed on peripheral blood. This chain uses TRBV6-6 with TRBJ2-5; 10 bases map to TRBD2. DNA for the CDR3: TGTGCCAGCAGTCAAACCCGAGCGGGGGGGCCGATGGAGACCCAGTACTTC. Its translation is CASSQTRAGGPMETQYF.